A selection of T cell receptor beta chains follows, all from one sample in a study of cytomegalovirus exposure and HLA in healthy donors. TCRdb's table, derived via immunoSEQ multiplex PCR, lists solely in-frame clones and lacks some. Of about 170,000 clones detected, about 81% appear once; the ten largest clones hold approximately 1.6%. Material: PBMCs. The receptors here all came from a girl aged 5 to 17 in good health and CMV-seropositive. Each CDR3 is given with its conserved first and last residue. Fields, in order: CDR3 length, V gene, clone size, D gene, J gene, CDR3 protein, CDR3 DNA. The D gene is left open where the match is weak. Some rows have no size entry. The others give once, few or many, or a class for an expanded clone.

13	TRBV7-8	.	.	TRBJ2-1	CASSSIGRGEQFF	TGTGCCAGCAGCTCGATCGGGCGGGGTGAGCAGTTCTTC
14	TRBV9	.	.	TRBJ2-7	CASSATGLTYEQYF	TGTGCCAGCAGCGCTACTGGGCTGACCTACGAGCAGTACTTC
15	TRBV5-4	.	TRBD1	TRBJ2-1	CASSHRGQEDEEQFF	TGTGCCAGCAGCCACAGGGGGCAAGAGGATGAGGAGCAGTTCTTC
14	TRBV30	.	.	TRBJ1-5	CAWNLGTLDQPQHF	TGTGCCTGGAATCTCGGGACACTCGATCAGCCCCAGCATTTT
14	TRBV11-2	.	.	TRBJ1-2	CASSLAGGAHGYTF	TGTGCCAGCAGCTTAGCTGGGGGGGCGCATGGCTACACCTTC
14	TRBV25-1	.	TRBD1	TRBJ2-1	CASSATGGYNEQFF	TGTGCCAGCAGCGCGACAGGGGGCTACAATGAGCAGTTCTTC
15	TRBV27	.	TRBD2	TRBJ2-5	CASSLLADAQETQYF	TGTGCCAGCAGTTTACTAGCGGATGCTCAAGAGACCCAGTACTTC
13	TRBV11-3	few	.	TRBJ2-1	CASSLTTREEQFF	TGTGCCAGCAGCTTAACTACTAGGGAGGAGCAGTTCTTC
13	TRBV2	.	TRBD2	TRBJ2-7	CAILGAGNYEQYF	TGTGCCATCCTGGGAGCGGGGAACTACGAGCAGTACTTC
14	TRBV7-2	.	.	TRBJ2-3	CASSFRGATDTQYF	TGTGCCAGCAGCTTCCGGGGGGCAACAGATACGCAGTATTTT
16	TRBV28	.	TRBD1	TRBJ1-3	CASSRTGLNSGNTIYF	TGTGCCAGCAGTCGGACAGGGTTGAACTCTGGAAACACCATATATTTT
18	TRBV27	.	.	TRBJ1-5	CASSLIGQGRRRSQPQHF	TGTGCCAGCAGTTTAATTGGGCAGGGGAGAAGACGGTCACAGCCCCAGCATTTT
13	TRBV27	.	.	TRBJ1-2	CASSYGANYGYTF	TGTGCCAGCAGTTACGGGGCTAACTATGGCTACACCTTC
14	TRBV4-1	.	.	TRBJ2-7	CASRWTHLVDEQYF	TGCGCCAGCAGATGGACACACCTCGTGGACGAGCAGTACTTC
15	TRBV7-2	.	.	TRBJ2-1	CASSSAGILGNEQFF	TGTGCCAGCAGCTCCGCCGGGATCCTGGGCAATGAGCAGTTCTTC
16	TRBV28	.	.	TRBJ2-7	CASSFIKGGAAYEQYF	TGTGCCAGCAGTTTTATAAAGGGGGGGGCCGCCTACGAGCAGTACTTC
16	TRBV2	.	TRBD2	TRBJ2-5	CASSLESSGSVETQYF	TGTGCCAGCAGTCTTGAGTCTAGCGGGAGCGTGGAGACCCAGTACTTC
17	TRBV7-3	.	TRBD2	TRBJ2-2	CASSSGASGRPTGELFF	TGTGCCAGCAGCTCCGGCGCTAGCGGGAGGCCCACCGGGGAGCTGTTTTTT
14	TRBV27	few	TRBD1	TRBJ1-2	CASRPGQGVSGYTF	TGTGCCAGCAGGCCGGGACAGGGGGTTTCTGGCTACACCTTC
15	TRBV6-1	.	.	TRBJ1-4	CATYPLTGAHEKLFF	TGTGCCACCTACCCATTGACAGGAGCCCATGAAAAACTGTTTTTT
18	TRBV28	few	.	TRBJ2-3	CASSDIAVRYLGTDTQYF	TGTGCCAGCAGTGATATAGCGGTCAGGTATCTCGGCACAGATACGCAGTATTTT
17	TRBV4-1	.	TRBD1	TRBJ1-1	CASSPSERQGVNTEAFF	TGCGCCAGCAGCCCCAGTGAGAGACAGGGGGTGAACACTGAAGCTTTCTTT
15	TRBV4-1	.	TRBD1	TRBJ1-1	CASNPSQGARTEAFF	TGCGCCAGCAACCCCTCACAGGGGGCGCGCACTGAAGCTTTCTTT
15	TRBV5-1	few	.	TRBJ2-7	CASSLGSAHSYEQYF	TGCGCCAGCAGCTTGGGTAGCGCCCACTCCTACGAGCAGTACTTC
20	TRBV30	.	TRBD2	TRBJ2-3	CAWNRILSTSGRGGGDTQYF	TGTGCCTGGAATCGGATCCTATCCACTAGCGGGAGAGGAGGGGGAGATACGCAGTATTTT
16	TRBV5-1	once	TRBD2	TRBJ2-3	CASSPTGTSGTDTQYF	TGCGCCAGCAGCCCTACCGGGACTAGCGGCACAGATACGCAGTATTTT
13	TRBV9	.	TRBD1	TRBJ1-2	CASRPGGSYGYTF	TGTGCCAGCAGACCAGGGGGTTCCTATGGCTACACCTTC
14	TRBV7-2	.	.	TRBJ1-1	CASSWRTGGTEAFF	TGTGCCAGCAGCTGGCGAACCGGGGGGACTGAAGCTTTCTTT
13	TRBV10-1	.	.	TRBJ2-7	CASSSTATYEQYF	TGCGCCAGCAGCTCGACAGCAACCTACGAGCAGTACTTC
11	TRBV6-1	.	.	TRBJ2-3	CASSLSDTQYF	TGTGCCAGCAGTTTATCAGATACGCAGTATTTT
14	TRBV28	.	.	TRBJ1-1	CASSLWEEGTEAFF	TGTGCCAGCAGTTTATGGGAGGAGGGCACTGAAGCTTTCTTT
14	TRBV9	.	TRBD1	TRBJ1-1	CASSAEQGRTEAFF	TGTGCCAGCAGCGCAGAACAGGGGCGCACTGAAGCTTTCTTT
13	TRBV19	.	.	TRBJ2-1	CASSAHVLDEQFF	TGTGCCAGTTCCGCGCACGTCCTCGATGAGCAGTTCTTC
14	TRBV4-1	few	.	TRBJ1-6	CASSQVQSYSPLHF	TGCGCCAGCAGCCAAGTCCAGTCCTATTCACCCCTCCACTTT
11	TRBV6-4	.	.	TRBJ1-5	CASTSNQPQHF	TGTGCCAGCACCTCGAATCAGCCCCAGCATTTT
16	TRBV10-3	.	TRBD1	TRBJ2-4	CAISDPPQGAQNIQYF	TGTGCCATCAGTGACCCTCCTCAGGGGGCCCAGAACATTCAGTACTTC
15	TRBV2	.	TRBD1	TRBJ2-3	CASSITGGRTDMQYF	TGTGCCAGCAGCATAACAGGGGGCCGGACAGATATGCAGTATTTT
14	TRBV7-3	.	.	TRBJ1-2	CASSTNRDDYGYTF	TGTGCCAGCAGCACCAACAGGGACGACTATGGCTACACCTTC
15	TRBV2	.	.	TRBJ2-7	CASSEGPQSSYEQYF	TGTGCCAGCAGTGAGGGCCCTCAGAGCTCCTACGAGCAGTACTTC
14	TRBV13	.	.	TRBJ2-1	CASSLIAQFNEQFF	TGTGCCAGCAGCTTAATTGCCCAGTTCAATGAGCAGTTCTTC
14	TRBV9	.	TRBD1	TRBJ1-1	CASSVGDRPTEAFF	TGTGCCAGCAGCGTAGGGGACAGGCCCACTGAAGCTTTCTTT
13	TRBV5-8	.	.	TRBJ1-5	CASYGGLDQPQHF	TGTGCCAGCTACGGGGGGTTGGATCAGCCCCAGCATTTT
14	TRBV5-1	.	.	TRBJ2-3	CASSLDREGNTQYF	TGCGCCAGCAGCTTGGACAGGGAAGGTAATACGCAGTATTTT
14	TRBV2	.	.	TRBJ1-2	CASSGLRANYGYTF	TGTGCCAGCAGTGGACTCAGGGCTAACTATGGCTACACCTTC
14	TRBV28	.	.	TRBJ1-1	CASSSPGRNTEAFF	TGTGCCAGCAGTTCCCCGGGGAGAAACACTGAAGCTTTCTTT
13	TRBV14	once	TRBD1	TRBJ1-2	CASSHQGAYGYTF	TGTGCCAGCAGCCACCAGGGGGCCTATGGCTACACCTTC
14	TRBV5-1	.	.	TRBJ2-7	CASSLDRDYYEQYF	TGCGCCAGCAGCTTGGACAGGGATTACTACGAGCAGTACTTC
15	TRBV19	.	.	TRBJ1-4	CASSPGVMANEKLFF	TGTGCCAGTAGTCCCGGGGTGATGGCTAATGAAAAACTGTTTTTT
14	TRBV30	.	.	TRBJ1-1	CAWSGGFGWTEAFF	TGTGCCTGGAGTGGGGGCTTTGGATGGACTGAAGCTTTCTTT
12	TRBV4-2	.	.	TRBJ2-1	CASSQDGPVVFF	TGTGCCAGCAGCCAAGATGGCCCTGTGGTGTTCTTC
13	TRBV1	.	.	TRBJ2-7	CTSSQGGPSEQYF	TGCACCAGCAGCCAAGGGGGGCCATCCGAGCAGTACTTC